The 8 T cell receptor beta chains below were found in one sample sequenced in a study of blood T cell repertoires in COVID-19 (dated by TCRdb to the early 2020s). Libraries were made using the immunoSEQ multiplex PCR assay. The table comes from immuneACCESS by way of TCRdb, which keeps in-frame sequences with V and J called. Part of the clones is missing from these tables; in studies checked, under half for an unresolved V gene and the rest for unknown reasons. The sample contains over 300,000 clones, 80% to 90% of them found a single time. The top ten clonotypes cover 2.2% of the sample. The sequencing sample was made of PBMCs or T cells enriched from blood (not recorded which). The receptors shown here come from a man aged 25-45 years who had recovered from COVID-19.

The J gene is TRBJ1-2, the V gene TRBV9; TRBD1 matches at 7 bases. Trimming took 2 bases from V and 5 from J; bases not matched to a gene: 6. The germline CDR1 and CDR2 sequences are SGDLS and YYNGEE. This CDR3 comprises 14 residues. In DNA, the CDR3 is TGTGCCAGCAGCGTGGAGGGGGCTTGGTATGGCTACACCTTC. Translated, it gives CASSVEGAWYGYTF.

This chain's CDR3 is CASRPGPAGSEQYF. DNA of the CDR3: TGTGCCAGCAGACCGGGGCCCGCGGGGAGCGAGCAGTACTTC. This chain links TRBV6-5 with TRBJ2-7, with a weak D call TRBD2 (6 bases). V shed 6 bases and J shed 6 bases, with 18 bases lying between them. This CDR3 comprises 14 residues. Germline CDR1 is MNHEY and CDR2 is SVGAGI.

The chain recombines TRBV2 with TRBJ2-5; 11 nucleotides align to TRBD2. The CDR3 runs to 16 residues. V lost 6 bases and J lost 1; bases outside the gene matches: 7. Germline V gene data show CDR1 as SNHLY and CDR2 as FYNNEI. CDR3 in amino acids: CASRDGTSGSQETQYF. The CDR3 DNA sequence: TGTGCCAGCAGGGACGGGACTAGCGGAAGCCAAGAGACCCAGTACTTC.

This chain links TRBV5-1 with TRBJ2-3; possible D gene TRBD2, 6 bases. Trimming took 0 bases from V and 1 from J, leaving 12 bases between them. The CDR3 length is 16 residues. The germline CDR1 and CDR2 sequences are SGHRS and YFSETQ. CDR3 in amino acids: CASSLVRGWGTDTQYF. The CDR3 DNA reads as TGCGCCAGCAGCTTGGTGCGGGGATGGGGCACAGATACGCAGTATTTT.

The CDR3 region has the DNA TGTGCCAGCAGCCACGACCCCGGCGGAGGTTTCACCGGGGAGCTGTTTTTT. Residues: CASSHDPGGGFTGELFF. This sequence joins TRBV7-3 and TRBJ2-2; maybe TRBD2 (5 bases). There are 17 residues in the CDR3. With 5 bases removed from V and 4 bases from J, the gap between germline ends came to 20 bases. Germline V gene lookup returns CDR1 SGHTA and CDR2 FQGTGA.

The chain combines TRBV7-8 with TRBJ1-2; D may be TRBD1 (5 bases). Trimming shortened V by 1 base and J by 8 bases, and 14 bases separated the two germline ends. Germline V lookup: CDR1 SGHVS, CDR2 FQNEAQ. This CDR3 has 14 amino acids. CDR3 nucleotide sequence: TGTGCCAGCAGCTTAGAGCCTGGGGCGCGCGGCTACACCTTC. Translating it yields CASSLEPGARGYTF.

The chain joins TRBV12-5 to TRBJ1-2; TRBD1 matches at 7 bases. The V segment lost 1 base and the J segment 4 bases; nucleotides outside the gene matches: 9. The CDR3 totals 16 residues. Looked up from germline, CDR1 is LGHNT and CDR2 is FRNRAP. CDR3 amino acids: CASGLGQGTNFYGYTF. DNA of the CDR3: TGTGCTAGTGGTTTGGGACAGGGAACTAACTTCTATGGCTACACCTTC.

The rearrangement uses TRBV9 and TRBJ1-3; possible D gene TRBD1, 5 bases. CDR3 length: 17 residues. The V gene lost 1 base and the J gene lost 0 bases, with 14 bases spanning the gap. Germline CDR1 and CDR2: SGDLS and YYNGEE. CDR3 in DNA: TGTGCCAGCAGCGTAAGAGACTCTAGGGGCTCTGGAAACACCATATATTTT. Its protein product is CASSVRDSRGSGNTIYF.